The following is a T cell receptor beta chain sequence with its context. The antigen it recognizes is unknown. No base quality information exists; no much larger clone differs at one position. This entry belongs to a study of response to subunit inactivated influenza vaccine (dated by TCRdb to 2016 to 2019). In terms of the full investigation: Deep quantitative T cell receptor repertoire profiling was used in the study to track responses to a trivalent subunit inactivated influenza vaccine. Study-level results and caveats: It was suggested by the authors that each seasonal influenza vaccination may recruit only a limited number of new T cells.

V is cut by 8 bases and J by 0 bases, and the space between the germline ends is 14 bases. The germline V gene encodes CDR1 SGHAT and CDR2 FQNNGV. The cysteine opens and the phenylalanine closes a CDR3 of 16 amino acids. Here the CDR3 DNA is all that survives: 48 bases in frame from base 1. Libraries came from RT-PCR. The sample was run on an Illumina HiSeq 2500. TCRdb reworked the public reads: Q25 trimming with fastp, MiXCR clone assembly, productive beta chains retained. Rows are unified per CDR3 protein, each entry keeping the most common DNA and genes. The sample records roughly 460,000 distinct CDR3 sequences, about 10% of which are singletons. Approximately 12% of the sample is in the top ten clones. What the time point label conveys for this sample: around 47 days after influenza vaccine administration.

The receptor's source is a man in his forties or fifties who received an inactivated influenza vaccine. Donor details come from another sample of the same person, matched by shared clones. The sample was PBMCs from blood, taken 35 to 45 days after vaccination. This receptor chain uses TRBV11-2 and TRBJ1-6, with no confidently assigned D gene. The DNA is as follows: TGTGCCAGCGGGGTGAAGCTTTCCTCCTATAATTCACCCCTCCACTTT. The encoded protein is CASGVKLSSYNSPLHF.